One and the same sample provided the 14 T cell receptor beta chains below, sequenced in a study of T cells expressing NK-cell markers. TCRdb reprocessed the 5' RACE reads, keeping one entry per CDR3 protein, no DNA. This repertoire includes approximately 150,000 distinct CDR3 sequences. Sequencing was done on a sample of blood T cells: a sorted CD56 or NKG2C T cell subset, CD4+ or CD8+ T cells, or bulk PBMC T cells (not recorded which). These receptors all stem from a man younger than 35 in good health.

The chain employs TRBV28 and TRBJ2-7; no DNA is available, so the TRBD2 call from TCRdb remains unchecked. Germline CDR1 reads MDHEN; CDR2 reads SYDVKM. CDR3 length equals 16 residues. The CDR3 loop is CASSPPLSGWGREQYF.

CDR3 in amino acids: CASSLQTSGSTDTQYF. J is TRBJ2-3 and V is TRBV4-1; TCRdb's assignment of TRBD2 cannot be checked, as there is no DNA. CDR3 length: 16 residues. The germline V gene encodes CDR1 MGHRA and CDR2 YSYEKL.

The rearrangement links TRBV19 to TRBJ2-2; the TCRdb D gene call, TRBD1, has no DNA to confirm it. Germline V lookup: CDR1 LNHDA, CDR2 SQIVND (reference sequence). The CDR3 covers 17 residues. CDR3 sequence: CASSNVPETLYTGELFF.

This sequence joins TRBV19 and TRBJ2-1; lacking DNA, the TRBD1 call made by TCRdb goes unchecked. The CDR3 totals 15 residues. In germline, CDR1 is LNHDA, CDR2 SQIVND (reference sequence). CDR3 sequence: CASSMSGAPRNEQFF.

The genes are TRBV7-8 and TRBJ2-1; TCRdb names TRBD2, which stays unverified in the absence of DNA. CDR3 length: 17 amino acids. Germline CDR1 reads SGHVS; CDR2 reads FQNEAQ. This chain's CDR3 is CASSPRLTSGTNNEQFF.

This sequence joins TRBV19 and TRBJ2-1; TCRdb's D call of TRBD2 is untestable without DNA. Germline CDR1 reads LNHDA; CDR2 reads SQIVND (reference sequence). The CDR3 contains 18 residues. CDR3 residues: CASSPTGRATLAYNEQFF.

The CDR3 spells CASSLFSGGLFEQFF. V gene TRBV7-2 combines with J gene TRBJ2-1; TCRdb lists TRBD2, though no DNA is available to test this call. CDR3 length: 15 amino acids. Per germline, CDR1 SGHTA and CDR2 FQGNSA.

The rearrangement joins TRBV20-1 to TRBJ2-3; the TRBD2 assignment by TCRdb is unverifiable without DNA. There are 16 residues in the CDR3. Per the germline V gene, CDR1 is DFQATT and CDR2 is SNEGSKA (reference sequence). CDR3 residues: CSATSGASPSTDTQYF.

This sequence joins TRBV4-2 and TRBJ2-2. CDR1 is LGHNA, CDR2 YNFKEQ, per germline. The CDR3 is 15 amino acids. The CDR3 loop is CASSQDSGKAGELFF.

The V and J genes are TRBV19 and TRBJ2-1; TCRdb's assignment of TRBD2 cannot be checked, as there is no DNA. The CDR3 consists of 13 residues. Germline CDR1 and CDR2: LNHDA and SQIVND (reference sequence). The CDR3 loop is CASASGTINEQFF.

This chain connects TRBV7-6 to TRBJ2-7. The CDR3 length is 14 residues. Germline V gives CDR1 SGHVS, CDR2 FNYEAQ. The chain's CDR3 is CASSLFGDSYEQYF. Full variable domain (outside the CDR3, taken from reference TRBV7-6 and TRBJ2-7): GAGVSQSPRYKVTKRGQDVALRCDPISGHVSLYWYRQALGQGPEFLTYFNYEAQQDKSGLPNDRFSAERPEGSISTLTIQRTEQRDSAMYRCASSLFGDSYEQYFGPGTRLTVT.

The CDR3 is CASSLVWGGKNIQYF. V is TRBV5-5 and J is TRBJ2-4; TCRdb designates TRBD2, a call that cannot be tested without DNA. Germline V CDR1 and CDR2: SGHKS, YYEKEE (reference sequence). CDR3 length: 15 amino acids.

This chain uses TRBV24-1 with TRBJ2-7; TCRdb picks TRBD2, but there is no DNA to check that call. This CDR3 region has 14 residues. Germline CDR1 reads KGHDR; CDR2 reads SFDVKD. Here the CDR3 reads CATSVGGSGYEQYF.

The CDR3 region is CASSQDRDRANYGYTF. The rearrangement joins TRBV7-9 to TRBJ1-2; TCRdb picks TRBD1, but there is no DNA to check that call. The CDR3 is 16 residues long. CDR1 SEHNR and CDR2 FQNEAQ come from the germline V gene (reference sequence).